Listed below are T cell receptor beta chains from one sample, sequenced in a study of T cell repertoires in cytomegalovirus infection. TCRdb re-called the reads through MiXCR, storing one row per CDR3 protein. In the table there are 600,000 to 700,000 distinct CDR3 sequences, about 33% of which are singletons. Their recognized antigens are unknown. Sequenced material: cultured PBMCs, taken from culture after CMV antigen stimulation. The receptors here all came from a human donor in good health (CMV status not recorded). Some clones in this sample may be carry-over from other donors' samples. Each CDR3 is given with its conserved first and last residue. The D gene is left open where the match is weak. Not every row has a clone size; where given, it reads once, few, many or a size class.

D	V	size	J	CDR3	DNA
NA	TRBV7-9	many	TRBJ1-2	CASSRSNYGYTF	TGTGCCAGCAGCAGGTCAAACTATGGCTACACCTTC
TRBD2	TRBV7-6	few	TRBJ2-4	CATISGRENIQYF	TGTGCCACCATTAGCGGGAGAGAAAACATTCAGTACTTC
TRBD2	TRBV20-1	NA	TRBJ2-7	CSASQPSGDTYEQYF	TGCAGTGCTAGCCAGCCTAGCGGGGATACCTACGAGCAGTACTTC
NA	TRBV6-1	many	TRBJ2-3	CASSEAPTRAYTQYF	TGTGCCAGCAGTGAAGCCCCGACTCGGGCTTATACGCAGTATTTT
TRBD2	TRBV7-2	many	TRBJ2-7	CASSLGRGGYEQYF	TGTGCCAGCAGCTTGGGGCGGGGGGGCTACGAGCAGTACTTC
TRBD1	TRBV5-4	NA	TRBJ1-2	CASSSSTGYGYTF	TGTGCCAGCAGCTCGTCGACAGGGTATGGCTACACCTTC
TRBD2	TRBV4-1	few	TRBJ2-5	CASSRIIAGVSQETQYF	TGCGCCAGCAGCCGGATAATAGCGGGAGTGAGCCAAGAGACCCAGTACTTC
TRBD1	TRBV20-1	NA	TRBJ2-7	CSARDQRQGEQYF	TGCAGTGCTAGAGATCAAAGACAGGGAGAGCAGTACTTC
TRBD2	TRBV7-2	few	TRBJ2-7	CASSLTTSASSYEQYF	TGTGCCAGCAGCTTAACTACTAGCGCCAGCTCCTACGAGCAGTACTTC
NA	TRBV28	few	TRBJ1-5	CASSRHLFSNQPQHF	TGTGCCAGCAGCAGACACCTATTTAGCAATCAGCCCCAGCATTTT
TRBD2	TRBV6-1	few	TRBJ2-2	CASSETRTSVNWNTGELFF	TGTGCCAGCAGTGAAACTAGAACTAGCGTTAATTGGAACACCGGGGAGCTGTTTTTT
NA	TRBV24-1	NA	TRBJ2-1	CATSDRTGGNYNEQFF	TGTGCCACCAGTGATCGGACGGGGGGCAACTACAATGAGCAGTTCTTC
NA	TRBV7-6	few	TRBJ2-2	CASIPHRADNVRTGELFF	TGTGCCAGCATCCCCCACCGGGCCGACAACGTGAGGACCGGGGAGCTGTTTTTT
TRBD1	TRBV6-1	few	TRBJ2-1	CASSVTGNEQFF	TGTGCCAGCAGTGTGACAGGGAATGAGCAGTTCTTC
NA	TRBV5-6	NA	TRBJ2-7	CASSLGVQPYEQYF	TGTGCCAGCAGCTTGGGTGTGCAGCCCTACGAGCAGTACTTC
NA	TRBV7-2	few	TRBJ1-3	CASSGSFGNTIYF	TGTGCCAGCAGTGGCTCGTTTGGAAACACCATATATTTT
NA	TRBV27	NA	TRBJ2-1	CASTTGVPLYNEQFF	TGTGCCAGCACCACGGGAGTCCCACTTTACAATGAGCAGTTCTTC
NA	TRBV7-2	few	TRBJ2-3	CASSTRAVGVTDTQYF	TGTGCCAGCAGCACTAGAGCGGTAGGGGTCACAGATACGCAGTATTTT
TRBD1	TRBV19	NA	TRBJ2-6	CASKRGDSSGANVLTF	TGTGCCAGTAAGCGAGGGGACAGCTCTGGGGCCAACGTCCTGACTTTC
NA	TRBV7-2	many	TRBJ2-2	CASSLTTLVGGGTNTGELFF	TGTGCCAGCAGCTTAACCACCCTTGTTGGGGGTGGGACGAACACCGGGGAGCTGTTTTTT
TRBD1	TRBV29-1	NA	TRBJ1-1	CRRQGYTEAFF	TGCAGACGACAGGGGTACACTGAAGCTTTCTTT
TRBD1	TRBV6-1	few	TRBJ1-1	CASSVFTGVNTEAFF	TGTGCCAGCAGTGTTTTTACAGGGGTGAACACTGAAGCTTTCTTT
TRBD1	TRBV2	few	TRBJ2-7	CASKGTGSTYEQYF	TGTGCCAGCAAGGGGACAGGGAGTACCTACGAGCAGTACTTC
TRBD1	TRBV7-2	many	TRBJ1-2	CASSPQGNYGYTF	TGTGCCAGCAGCCCACAGGGGAACTATGGCTACACCTTC
NA	TRBV28	NA	TRBJ2-5	CASSPQDRRWETQYF	TGTGCCAGCAGTCCCCAAGATCGGCGCTGGGAGACCCAGTACTTC
NA	TRBV28	NA	TRBJ1-2	CASSSFVSDRTYFGYTF	TGTGCCAGCTCCTCCTTCGTCTCCGACAGGACTTATTTTGGCTACACCTTC
TRBD2	TRBV20-1	NA	TRBJ2-5	CSARLAGGETQYF	TGCAGTGCTAGACTAGCGGGAGGAGAGACCCAGTACTTC
NA	TRBV12-3/TRBV12-4	NA	TRBJ1-6	CASSRYGGPSPLHF	TGTGCCAGCAGTCGGTACGGGGGGCCCTCACCCCTCCACTTT
TRBD1	TRBV20-1	NA	TRBJ1-3	CSARDDGGQGIPGNTIYF	TGCAGTGCTAGAGATGATGGAGGACAGGGGATCCCTGGAAACACCATATATTTT
TRBD2	TRBV2	few	TRBJ2-1	CASSYLAGNHEQFF	TGTGCCAGCAGTTACTTAGCGGGAAACCATGAGCAGTTCTTC
NA	TRBV6-6	NA	TRBJ1-5	CASSYGGGDQPQHF	TGTGCCAGCAGTTACGGGGGAGGGGATCAGCCCCAGCATTTT
NA	TRBV19	few	TRBJ2-3	CASSIVSDTQYF	TGTGCCAGTAGTATTGTGTCAGATACGCAGTATTTT
NA	TRBV10-3	few	TRBJ2-7	CAISDPTLLGTYEQYF	TGTGCCATCAGTGACCCGACACTTTTGGGGACCTACGAGCAGTACTTC
NA	TRBV7-9	NA	TRBJ1-1	CASSLDNMNTEAFF	TGTGCCAGCAGCTTAGACAACATGAACACTGAAGCTTTCTTT
TRBD2	TRBV7-9	many	TRBJ2-3	CASRRRFSPTSGEGIDTQYF	TGTGCCAGCAGGCGAAGATTTAGTCCAACTAGCGGCGAGGGGATCGATACGCAGTATTTT
NA	TRBV20-1	few	TRBJ2-5	CSAEMGEETQYF	TGCAGTGCTGAGATGGGGGAAGAGACCCAGTACTTC
TRBD1	TRBV19	few	TRBJ2-3	CASSKPTGSDTQYF	TGTGCCAGTAGCAAACCGACAGGGTCAGATACGCAGTATTTT
NA	TRBV2	few	TRBJ2-3	CASTSRAVTFTDTQYF	TGTGCCAGCACCTCGAGAGCGGTGACTTTCACAGATACGCAGTATTTT
TRBD1	TRBV5-6	NA	TRBJ1-3	CASSLGTGVVSGNTIYF	TGTGCCAGCAGCTTGGGGACAGGGGTTGTCTCTGGAAACACCATATATTTT
TRBD1	TRBV7-9	NA	TRBJ1-1	CASSSYRDRATEAFF	TGTGCCAGCAGCTCGTACCGGGACAGGGCCACTGAAGCTTTCTTT
NA	TRBV18	NA	TRBJ1-2	CASSPAGENYGYTF	TGTGCCAGCTCACCGGCAGGGGAGAACTATGGCTACACCTTC
NA	TRBV7-2	NA	TRBJ2-3	CASSLAWGTPSTDTQYF	TGTGCCAGCAGCTTAGCGTGGGGGACCCCCTCCACAGATACGCAGTATTTT
TRBD2	TRBV27	NA	TRBJ2-2	CASSAGRASSGELFF	TGTGCCAGCAGTGCCGGGAGGGCGTCCTCCGGGGAGCTGTTTTTT
NA	TRBV5-4	NA	TRBJ1-3	CASSLGQPFSGNTIYF	TGTGCCAGCAGCTTGGGACAGCCGTTCTCTGGAAACACCATATATTTT
NA	TRBV6-5	NA	TRBJ2-2	CATGANTGELFF	TGTGCCACCGGGGCGAACACCGGGGAGCTGTTTTTT
TRBD2	TRBV19	few	TRBJ2-5	CASSSGLAGVMETQYF	TGTGCCAGTAGTAGCGGACTAGCGGGAGTGATGGAGACCCAGTACTTC